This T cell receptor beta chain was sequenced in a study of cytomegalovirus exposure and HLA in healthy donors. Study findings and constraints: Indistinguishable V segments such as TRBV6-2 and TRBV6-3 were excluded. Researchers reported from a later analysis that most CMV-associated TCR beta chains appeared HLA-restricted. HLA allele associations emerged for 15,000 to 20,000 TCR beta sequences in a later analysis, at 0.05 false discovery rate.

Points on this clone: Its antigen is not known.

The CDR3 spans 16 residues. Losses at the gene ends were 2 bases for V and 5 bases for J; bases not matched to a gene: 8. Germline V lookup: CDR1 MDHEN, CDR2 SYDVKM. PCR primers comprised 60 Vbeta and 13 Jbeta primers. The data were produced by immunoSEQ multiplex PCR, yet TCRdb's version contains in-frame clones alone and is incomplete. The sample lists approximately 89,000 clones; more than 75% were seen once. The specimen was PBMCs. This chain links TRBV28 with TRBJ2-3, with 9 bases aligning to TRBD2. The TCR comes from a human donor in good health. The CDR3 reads CASSLLAGGEIDTQYF. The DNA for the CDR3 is TGTGCCAGCAGTTTACTGGCGGGAGGGGAGATAGATACGCAGTATTTT.